The 18 T cell receptor beta chains given below trace back to one sample, sequenced in a study of identical twins. TCRdb fed the 5' RACE reads into MiXCR, producing one record per CDR3 protein. The table records some 1,600,000 distinct CDR3 sequences, around 29% of them present only once. Sequenced material: cord blood. The receptors were sampled from a newborn girl in good health.

This clonotype was found once. Mismatch with germline at one junction end may stem from a read error. The chain couples TRBV11-2 to TRBJ2-1, with 11 bases fitting TRBD2. From germline, CDR1 is SGHAT and CDR2 FQNNGV. This CDR3 has 18 amino acids. CDR3 nucleotides: TGTGCCAGCAGCCGCGGACTAGCGGGTTTATACTCCTACAATGAGCACTTCTTC. Its protein product is CASSRGLAGLYSYNEHFF.

This clonotype was counted between two and nine times. V gene TRBV10-3 combines with J gene TRBJ2-7; D unresolved. CDR3 length: 14 amino acids. V was pared by 0 bases and J by 4 bases, with 10 bases between. CDR1 is ENHRY, CDR2 SYGVKD, per germline. In nucleotides, the CDR3 is TGTGCCATCAGTGAGTCAAGGGCAGAGTACGAGCAGTACTTC. It specifies CAISESRAEYEQYF.

The chain uses TRBV5-6 and TRBJ1-5; no reliable D call. The CDR3 length is 12 residues. V lost 3 bases, J lost 5 bases, and 6 bases lay in between. CDR1 is SGHDT and CDR2 is YYEEEE in the germline V gene. CDR3 amino acids: CASSSEDQPQHF. The DNA of the CDR3 is TGTGCCAGCAGCTCCGAAGATCAGCCCCAGCATTTT.

Note on this clonotype: No DNA is shown, since the ends of the CDR3 on it are uncertain; the CDR3 is the one TCRdb lists. The chain uses TRBV5-1 and TRBJ1-2. A total of 20 residues make up the CDR3, ends included. In germline, CDR1 is SGHRS, CDR2 YFSETQ. CDR3: CASSLQRGGGELFFGEGYTF.

There are a few counts of this clonotype. The chain employs TRBV14 and TRBJ2-5; TRBD1 matches at 9 bases. V lost 3 bases, J lost 11 bases, and 10 bases stayed unmatched. The CDR3 has 14 amino acids. The germline V gene has CDR1 SGHDN and CDR2 FVKESK. CDR3 bases: TGTGCCAGCAGCCATACAGGGGGCTACAATGAGCAGTACTTC. Its protein product is CASSHTGGYNEQYF.

V and J are TRBV6-6 and TRBJ2-2, with D unresolved. CDR1 and CDR2 from the germline V gene are MNHNY and SVGAGI (reference sequence). The V end lost 2 bases, the J end lost 9 bases, and 10 bases lay between the germline ends. CDR3 length: 13 amino acids. The CDR3 spells CASSYPEKRELFF. The DNA of the CDR3 is TGTGCCAGCAGTTACCCCGAGAAGCGGGAGCTGTTTTTT.

This clonotype was found many times. This chain links TRBV9 with TRBJ2-3; perhaps TRBD1 as D (8 bases). Germline CDR1 is SGDLS and CDR2 is YYNGEE. With 3 bases removed from V and 5 bases from J, the gap between germline ends came to 25 bases. The CDR3 covers 18 residues. In DNA, the CDR3 is TGTGCCAGCAGCGAGCAGGGGGCTAGCGGTTCTTTACGAGATACGCAGTATTTT. Amino acid sequence: CASSEQGASGSLRDTQYF.

The V and J genes are TRBV10-3 and TRBJ1-6; the D is unclear. The V gene lost 5 bases and the J gene lost 8 bases, with 10 bases spanning the gap. Germline CDR1 and CDR2: ENHRY and SYGVKD. The CDR3 runs to 13 residues. The CDR3 region has the DNA TGTGCCATCAGTATGGACGGGCATTCACCCCTCCACTTT. This sequence encodes CAISMDGHSPLHF.

Points on this clonotype: One end of the junction varies from germline; a read error may be responsible. This chain connects TRBV2 to TRBJ1-6; TRBD1 agrees at 7 bases. Germline V gene lookup returns CDR1 SNHLY and CDR2 FYNNEI. This CDR3 has 15 amino acids. CDR3 sequence: CASRPETGLGSPPHF. CDR3 DNA: TGTGCCAGCAGGCCCGAGACAGGGCTGGGGTCACCCCCCCACTTT.

The chain couples TRBV29-1 to TRBJ2-7; TRBD1 matches 7 bases. The CDR3 consists of 14 residues. Germline V CDR1 and CDR2: SQVTM, ANQGSEA. Unmatched junction bases numbered 9, after V lost 7 bases and J lost 0 bases. This CDR3 is CSAVRGTVSYEQYF. The DNA of the CDR3 is TGCAGCGCCGTTCGTGGGACAGTCTCCTACGAGCAGTACTTC.

This clonotype was detected a few times. The chain recombines TRBV30 with TRBJ2-1; 7 positions match TRBD1. CDR1 GTSNPN and CDR2 SVGIG come from the germline V gene (reference sequence). The CDR3 contains 15 residues. The trim removed 2 bases at V and 1 base at J, leaving 5 bases unmatched. CDR3 in DNA: TGTGCCTGGAGTAGGCTGGACAGGTCCTACAATGAGCAGTTCTTC. Translated, it gives CAWSRLDRSYNEQFF.

The chain uses TRBV10-3 and TRBJ1-2; 9 positions match TRBD1. V was clipped by 10 bases and J by 8 bases; unmatched bases: 17. The CDR3 loop spans 15 amino acids. Germline loops: CDR1 ENHRY, CDR2 SYGVKD. The CDR3 nucleotides read TGTGCCACCTCAGGGGGACAGGGAGAAATGCTAGGCTACACCTTC. Amino acid sequence: CATSGGQGEMLGYTF.

This clonotype was seen only a few times. This sequence joins TRBV4-1 and TRBJ2-4, with TRBD2 identical over 9 bases. Germline-derived CDR1 and CDR2 are MGHRA and YSYEKL. With V trimmed by 4 bases and J by 0 bases, 10 bases remained unmatched. CDR3 size: 18 residues. The CDR3 sequence: CASSLRGGPLIAKNIQYF. The DNA for the CDR3 is TGCGCCAGCAGCCTGCGGGGGGGGCCTCTTATAGCCAAAAACATTCAGTACTTC.

This clonotype appeared a few times. The chain uses TRBV9 and TRBJ2-3; 7 positions agree with TRBD2. The CDR3 extends over 16 amino acids. CDR1 and CDR2 from the germline V gene are SGDLS and YYNGEE. V shed 0 bases, J shed 5 bases, and the junction held 9 bases outside the gene matches. The DNA for the CDR3 is TGTGCCAGCAGCGTAGAGGCGGGAGCGTTGGGAGATACGCAGTATTTT. Amino acid sequence: CASSVEAGALGDTQYF.

V gene TRBV13 combines with J gene TRBJ2-7; 7 bases match TRBD1. Germline assignment: CDR1 PRHDT and CDR2 FYEKMQ (reference sequence). This CDR3 is 15 amino acids long. V lost 3 bases and J lost 2; bases outside the gene matches: 7. The CDR3 nucleotides read TGTGCCAGCAGCTTCGGACAGGCAGGGACCTACGAGCAGTACTTC. This sequence encodes CASSFGQAGTYEQYF.

This chain joins TRBV20-1 and TRBJ1-6; D is undetermined. Trimming cost V 1 base and J 7 bases, with 11 bases left between them. CDR1 DFQATT and CDR2 SNEGSKA come from the germline V gene (reference sequence). There are 14 residues in the CDR3. CDR3 DNA sequence: TGCAGTGCTAGAGTCCGGACGGTGAATTCACCCCTCCACTTT. This encodes CSARVRTVNSPLHF.

The chain uses TRBV10-3 and TRBJ1-5; 7 nucleotides align to TRBD1. Germline CDR1 reads ENHRY; CDR2 reads SYGVKD. The CDR3 has 14 residues. V was clipped by 1 base and J by 4 bases; unmatched bases: 1. The DNA of the CDR3 is TGTGCCATCAGTGAGTTCAGGGGGAATCAGCCCCAGCATTTT. This codes for CAISEFRGNQPQHF.

This clonotype has a handful of counts. V gene TRBV5-1 combines with J gene TRBJ2-1; 9 bases align to TRBD2. The last part of the DNA fits TRBJ2-7 better; the J call may be wrong. Germline V gene lookup returns CDR1 SGHRS and CDR2 YFSETQ. The CDR3 is made up of 17 amino acids. The chain's CDR3 is CASSLGESGRSYNEQYF. The CDR3 nucleotides read TGCGCCAGCAGCTTGGGAGAGAGCGGGAGGTCCTACAATGAGCAGTACTTC.